This is a list of T cell receptor beta chains from one sample in a study of T cell responses to AZD1222 COVID-19 vaccine. The method was immunoSEQ multiplex PCR; TCRdb's version includes in-frame clones alone and lacks a portion of them. The sample lists 150,000 or so clones; about 87% were seen once. Sample: peripheral blood, taken on day 0 of AZD1222 vaccination. The receptors here all came from an adult in good health. The CDR3 runs from the conserved cysteine through the conserved F or W. A D gene is named only where the DNA matches it firmly. Part of the rows lack a size; the others show once, few, many or a class for expanded clones.

D,J,V,size,DNA,CDR3
.,TRBJ1-4,TRBV20-1,.,TGCAGTGCTATGAAGGGCGAAAAACTGTTTTTT,CSAMKGEKLFF
.,TRBJ2-7,TRBV7-2,.,TGTGCCAGCAGCTTACTTCCAGGAGCCTACGAGCAGTACTTC,CASSLLPGAYEQYF
.,TRBJ1-1,TRBV7-2,.,TGTGCCAGCAGCTTTGGTACAGAAGCTTTCTTT,CASSFGTEAFF
TRBD2,TRBJ2-1,TRBV5-1,few,TGCGCCAGCAGTTCGGGCGGGGGAACCTACAATGAGCAGTTCTTC,CASSSGGGTYNEQFF
.,TRBJ1-1,TRBV19,.,TGTGCCAGTAGTATAGACGGGCAGGCCAACACTGAAGCTTTCTTT,CASSIDGQANTEAFF
.,TRBJ2-1,TRBV7-6,.,TGTGCCAGCAGCTTAGGTGGGACCCAGGCCAATGAGCAGTTCTTC,CASSLGGTQANEQFF
.,TRBJ1-2,TRBV7-2,.,TGTGCCAGCAGCTTAGAACCCAATCGGGCCTACACCTTC,CASSLEPNRAYTF
.,TRBJ1-1,TRBV19,.,TGTGCCAGTAGTCCCCGGGTCAATGAAGCTTTCTTT,CASSPRVNEAFF
.,TRBJ2-5,TRBV2,once,TGTGCCAGCAGCGAGTCCCTCTCTAGGACCCAGTACTTC,CASSESLSRTQYF
TRBD1,TRBJ2-7,TRBV6-4,.,TGTGCCAGCAGTGCCACCGGGACAGGGGGACGCGAGCAGTACTTC,CASSATGTGGREQYF
.,TRBJ1-1,TRBV9,.,TGTGCCAGCAGCGTAGACATTAACACTGAAGCTTTCTTT,CASSVDINTEAFF
TRBD2,TRBJ2-3,TRBV19,.,TGTGCCAGTAGTATGAAGGGGGCCCAGCGGGGGGTCACAGATACGCAGTATTTT,CASSMKGAQRGVTDTQYF
.,TRBJ1-6,TRBV9,.,TGTGCCAGCAGCGCTATCCCGGGGTTGGATAATTCACCCCTCCACTTT,CASSAIPGLDNSPLHF
TRBD1,TRBJ1-2,TRBV27,once,TGTGCCAGCAGGTCGGGGACAGGCCCCAACTATGGCTACACCTTC,CASRSGTGPNYGYTF
TRBD1,TRBJ2-5,TRBV7-3,few,TGTGCCAGCAGCCTCTGGCGAGGGGGCAGGAAAGAGACCCAGTACTTC,CASSLWRGGRKETQYF
TRBD1,TRBJ2-7,TRBV2,.,TGTGCCAGCGGGGACAGGGGGCTTCACGAGCAGTACTTC,CASGDRGLHEQYF
.,TRBJ1-5,TRBV6-5,once,TGTGCCAGCAGTCCCACTTCGGGAAACCATCAGCCCCAGCATTTT,CASSPTSGNHQPQHF
TRBD1,TRBJ1-6,TRBV13,.,TGTGCCAGCAGCGCATTGGGACAGAATAATTCACCCCTCCACTTT,CASSALGQNNSPLHF
.,TRBJ1-5,TRBV11-3,once,TGTGCCAGCAGCTTAATGGGTTATAGCAATCAGCCCCAGCATTTT,CASSLMGYSNQPQHF
.,TRBJ1-1,TRBV2,few,TGTGCCAGCAGTGAATCCTTCACTGAAGCTTTCTTT,CASSESFTEAFF
.,TRBJ2-2,TRBV7-8,.,TGTGCCAGCAGCTTATCTTCAAGGACCGGGGAGCTGTTTTTT,CASSLSSRTGELFF
.,TRBJ1-2,TRBV29-1,.,TGCAGCGTTGAAGCCCTGGGGGCAGGCTATGGCTACACCTTC,CSVEALGAGYGYTF
TRBD1,TRBJ1-1,TRBV6-5,.,TGTGCCAGCAGCGACAGGGCCTCGAACACTGAAGCTTTCTTT,CASSDRASNTEAFF
TRBD2,TRBJ2-2,TRBV28,.,TGTGCCAGCAGGGGACGGACTAGGATAAACACCGGGGAGCTGTTTTTT,CASRGRTRINTGELFF
.,TRBJ1-4,TRBV7-2,few,TGTGCCAGCAGTTCCAACTCAGGGAGGGCTGAAAAACTGTTTTTT,CASSSNSGRAEKLFF
.,TRBJ1-2,TRBV3-1/TRBV3-2,.,TGTGCCAGCAGCATAACGACAGGCTATGGCTACACCTTC,CASSITTGYGYTF
.,TRBJ1-2,TRBV11-2,.,TGTGCCAGCAGCTTAGGTCATGTGACAGCCTATGGCTACACCTTC,CASSLGHVTAYGYTF
.,TRBJ2-7,TRBV7-9,.,TGTGCCAGCAGCTTAGCGGTCTTCTACGAGCAGTACTTC,CASSLAVFYEQYF
.,TRBJ2-3,TRBV9,few,TGTGCCAGCAGCCCACGGGGCACTCCTAGCACAGATACGCAGTATTTT,CASSPRGTPSTDTQYF
TRBD2,TRBJ2-3,TRBV9,.,TGTGCCAGCAGCGTAAGAGCGGGGGGGCAAGATACGCAGTATTTT,CASSVRAGGQDTQYF
TRBD1,TRBJ2-7,TRBV12-3/TRBV12-4,.,TGTGCCAGCAGTCGGACAGGGTACGAGCAGTACTTC,CASSRTGYEQYF
.,TRBJ1-1,TRBV9,once,TGTGCCAGCAGCGCCGGACATACGAACACTGAAGCTTTCTTT,CASSAGHTNTEAFF
.,TRBJ1-1,TRBV18,.,TGTGCCAGCTCCCCCCGGACAGCTAACACTGAAGCTTTCTTT,CASSPRTANTEAFF
.,TRBJ1-1,TRBV7-2,.,TGTGCCAGCAGCCAACAGGGTAGACCAAGAGAAGCTTTCTTT,CASSQQGRPREAFF
TRBD1,TRBJ1-2,TRBV12-3/TRBV12-4,few,TGTGCCAGCAGTCCCCGGGACAGCTATGGCTACACCTTC,CASSPRDSYGYTF
TRBD1,TRBJ2-1,TRBV4-1,once,TGCGCCAGCAGTCTAACAGGGGCCTCCCTCTGGTTCTTC,CASSLTGASLWFF
TRBD2,TRBJ2-7,TRBV27,.,TGTGCCAGCAGAGCGGGACGGATCTACGAGCAGTACTTC,CASRAGRIYEQYF
.,TRBJ2-7,TRBV28,.,TGTGCCAGCAGTTTATCTTCCGGGGAACAGTACTTC,CASSLSSGEQYF
.,TRBJ1-2,TRBV3-1/TRBV3-2,.,TGTGCCAGCAGAGATGTCTATGGCTACACCTTC,CASRDVYGYTF
.,TRBJ2-5,TRBV5-6,.,TGTGCCAGCAGCGGGATGGGGGGTCACCAAGAGACCCAGTACTTC,CASSGMGGHQETQYF
.,TRBJ1-2,TRBV5-4,.,TGTGCCAGCAGCTTAGAAGGGACGGTTAACTATGGCTACACCTTC,CASSLEGTVNYGYTF
.,TRBJ2-5,TRBV12-3/TRBV12-4,.,TGTGCCAGCAGTGAAGAGACCCAGTACTTC,CASSEETQYF
TRBD2,TRBJ2-5,TRBV3-1/TRBV3-2,.,TGTGCCAGCAGCTACGGAGCGGGACTCACGTACTTC,CASSYGAGLTYF
.,TRBJ2-7,TRBV7-9,.,TGTGCCAGCAGCTTAAACCCGGCGGGGCAGTACTTC,CASSLNPAGQYF
.,TRBJ1-6,TRBV25-1,.,TGTGCCAGCAGTGAATATGCGGCAGGGTGGAATTCACCCCTCCACTTT,CASSEYAAGWNSPLHF
.,TRBJ1-2,TRBV15,.,TGTGCCACCAGCAGAGATGGTTCGACAGCCGGCGGCTACACCTTC,CATSRDGSTAGGYTF
.,TRBJ1-2,TRBV10-3,once,TGTGCCATCAGTGAAGAGGGCTATGGCTACACCTTC,CAISEEGYGYTF
.,TRBJ2-7,TRBV29-1,.,TGCAGCGTTGACCGGTTAGGGGAGCAGTACTTC,CSVDRLGEQYF
.,TRBJ2-7,TRBV2,.,TGTGCCAGCGGGCAGGAACGGGAGCAGTACTTC,CASGQEREQYF
TRBD2,TRBJ2-1,TRBV4-3,.,TGCGCCAGCAGCCAAGATACCAGCGGGGGATACTACAATGAGCAGTTCTTC,CASSQDTSGGYYNEQFF
.,TRBJ2-2,TRBV2,.,TGTGCCAGCAGTTTAGGCACCGGGGAGCTGTTTTTT,CASSLGTGELFF
.,TRBJ2-2,TRBV4-3,.,TGCGCCAGCAGCCAAAGTTCTAGCGTAACCGGGGAGCTGTTTTTT,CASSQSSSVTGELFF
.,TRBJ1-2,TRBV6-1,.,TGTGCCAGCAGTGACGTGAACAGGAATTCCGGCTATGGCTACACCTTC,CASSDVNRNSGYGYTF
.,TRBJ2-7,TRBV25-1,.,TGTGCCAGCAGTGATGAATGGTCCTCCTACGAGCAGTACTTC,CASSDEWSSYEQYF